The clone carrying this T cell receptor beta chain has ten or more counts. CDR1 and CDR2 from the germline V gene are SGHTA and FQGNSA. This CDR3 spans 13 amino acids. V lost 11 bases to trimming and J lost 1 base, with 15 bases between them. This sample is part of a study of spatial heterogeneity in lung cancer. Regarding time point: sample taken at primary tumor resection. The donors comprised some 70 untreated early-stage non-small cell lung cancer patients. The study sequenced unsorted whole RNA from tumor, nontumor lung or frozen PBMC. MiXCR, run by TCRdb on the 5' RACE reads, gives a single entry per CDR3 protein. The data hold about 48,000 distinct CDR3 sequences, with under 6% observed a single time.

The chain uses TRBV7-2 and TRBJ2-7, with no clear D. Here the sequenced sample was PBMCs, taken at surgery. The TCR originated in a male donor with early-stage non-small cell lung cancer. The CDR3 protein is CAAALRASYEQYF. CDR3 nucleotide sequence: TGTGCCGCAGCACTGAGAGCTTCCTACGAGCAGTACTTC.